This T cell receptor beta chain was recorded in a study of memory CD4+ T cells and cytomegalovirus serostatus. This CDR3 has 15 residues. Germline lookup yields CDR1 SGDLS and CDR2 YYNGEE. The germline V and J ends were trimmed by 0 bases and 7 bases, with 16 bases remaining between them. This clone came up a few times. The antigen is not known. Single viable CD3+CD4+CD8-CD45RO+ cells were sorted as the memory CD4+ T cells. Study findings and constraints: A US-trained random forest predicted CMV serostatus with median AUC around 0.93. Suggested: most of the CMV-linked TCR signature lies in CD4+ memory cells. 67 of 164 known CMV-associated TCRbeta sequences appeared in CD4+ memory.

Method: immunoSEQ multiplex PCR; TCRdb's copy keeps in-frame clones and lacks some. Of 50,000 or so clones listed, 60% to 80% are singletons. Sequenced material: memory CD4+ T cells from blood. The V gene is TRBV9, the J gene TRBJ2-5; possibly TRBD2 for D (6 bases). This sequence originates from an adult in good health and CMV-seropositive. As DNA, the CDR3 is TGTGCCAGCAGCGTAGTAGGCGGGGCAGGAGGGACCCAGTACTTC. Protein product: CASSVVGGAGGTQYF.